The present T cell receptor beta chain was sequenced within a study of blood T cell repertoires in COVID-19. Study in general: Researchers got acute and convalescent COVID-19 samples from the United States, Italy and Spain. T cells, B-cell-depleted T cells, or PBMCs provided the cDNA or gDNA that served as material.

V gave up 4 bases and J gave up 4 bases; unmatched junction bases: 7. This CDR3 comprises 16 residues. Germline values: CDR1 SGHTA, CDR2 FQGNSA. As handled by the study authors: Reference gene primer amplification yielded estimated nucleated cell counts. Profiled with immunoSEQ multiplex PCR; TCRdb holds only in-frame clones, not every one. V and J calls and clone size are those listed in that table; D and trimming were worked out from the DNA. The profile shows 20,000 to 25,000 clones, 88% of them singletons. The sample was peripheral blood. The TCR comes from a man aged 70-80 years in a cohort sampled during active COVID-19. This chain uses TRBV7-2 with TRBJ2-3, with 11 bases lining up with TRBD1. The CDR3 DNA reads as TGTGCCAGCAGCTACGGACAGGGGGCCTACTCAGATACGCAGTATTTT. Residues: CASSYGQGAYSDTQYF.